The 8 T cell receptor beta chains listed next were all sequenced from one sample in a study of blood T cells in healthy people across ages. Sample-barcoded 5' priming and a J-beta primer mix drove a second PCR of roughly 7 to 11 cycles. TCRdb passed the 5' RACE reads through MiXCR, listing each CDR3 protein once. The profile covers 1.5 million or so distinct CDR3 sequences, with 42% appearing a single time and 4% taken by the ten largest. Sequences were obtained from blood. The receptor set was obtained from a woman younger than 35 in good health.

The chain links TRBV27 to TRBJ2-2; 7 nucleotides align to TRBD2. The CDR3 consists of 14 residues. Germline lookup yields CDR1 MNHEY and CDR2 SMNVEV (reference sequence). The ends lost 5 bases at V and 7 bases at J; junction bases unmatched: 7. CDR3 in DNA: TGTGCCAGCAGTCCCGGACTAGAGCACGGGGAGCTGTTTTTT. It specifies CASSPGLEHGELFF.

The gene calls are TRBV29-1 and TRBJ1-4, with TRBD1 matching over 9 bases. Germline V gene data show CDR1 as SQVTM and CDR2 as ANQGSEA. The trim removed 3 bases at V and 4 bases at J, leaving 0 bases unmatched. The CDR3 extends over 13 amino acids. This CDR3 is CSVEGQGNEKLFF. The CDR3, as DNA: TGCAGCGTTGAGGGACAGGGTAATGAAAAACTGTTTTTT. Together with reference TRBV29-1 and TRBJ1-4, the CDR3 gives the full variable domain: SAVISQKPSRDICQRGTSLTIQCQVDSQVTMMFWYRQQPGQSLTLIATANQGSEATYESGFVIDKFPISRPNLTFSTLTVSNMSPEDSSIYLCSVEGQGNEKLFFGSGTQLSVL.

The J gene is TRBJ2-1, the V gene TRBV14, with 9 positions matching TRBD2. V lost 1 base to trimming and J lost 2 bases; unmatched junction nucleotides: 3. The CDR3 sequence is 16 residues long. Looked up from germline, CDR1 is SGHDN and CDR2 is FVKESK. The DNA for the CDR3 is TGTGCCAGCAGCCAAGTAACTAGCGGGCCCTACAATGAGCAGTTCTTC. Protein: CASSQVTSGPYNEQFF. Full variable domain (rest looked up from reference TRBV14 and TRBJ2-1): EAGVTQFPSHSVIEKGQTVTLRCDPISGHDNLYWYRRVMGKEIKFLLHFVKESKQDESGMPNNRFLAERTGGTYSTLKVQPAELEDSGVYFCASSQVTSGPYNEQFFGPGTRLTVL.

This clonotype was observed a few times. V and J are TRBV27 and TRBJ2-1, with 8 bases identical to TRBD1. Germline V gives CDR1 MNHEY, CDR2 SMNVEV (reference sequence). The CDR3 length is 15 residues. The junction had 7 bases not matched to a gene; V was cut back by 3 bases and J by 6 bases. The CDR3 DNA reads TGTGCCAGCAGTTTCACTGGACAGGGTGTCAATGAGCAGTTCTTC. Translation gives CASSFTGQGVNEQFF.

This clonotype was seen more than once but under ten times. The V gene is TRBV4-3, the J gene TRBJ1-2; TRBD1 aligns across 7 bases. Trimming removed 1 base from V and 0 bases from J; junction bases left unmatched: 5. Germline CDR1 is LGHNA and CDR2 is YSLEER. This CDR3 has 16 amino acids. The chain's CDR3 is CASSQGRDRTNYGYTF. DNA for the CDR3: TGCGCCAGCAGCCAAGGGCGGGACAGAACTAACTATGGCTACACCTTC.

Details on this clonotype: This sequence may be a read error, since a much larger clone differs from it by one base. V gene TRBV29-1 combines with J gene TRBJ2-7; perhaps TRBD2 as D (6 bases). V gave up 7 bases and J gave up 6 bases, with 19 bases separating them. Per the germline V gene, CDR1 is SQVTM and CDR2 is ANQGSEA. The CDR3 loop spans 13 amino acids. Here the CDR3 reads CSGGRSPSGEQYF. The CDR3 DNA is TGCAGCGGTGGGAGGTCCCCCTCTGGCGAGCAGTACTTC.

The genes are TRBV7-9 and TRBJ1-5; D is undetermined. The CDR3 runs to 14 residues. The germline V gene encodes CDR1 SEHNR and CDR2 FQNEAQ (reference sequence). Between the trimmed V and J ends, which lost 2 bases and 5 bases, there was a span of 10 bases. The CDR3 loop is CASSLTSEHQPQHF. The CDR3 DNA follows: TGTGCCAGCAGCTTAACGTCTGAACATCAGCCCCAGCATTTT.

The gene calls are TRBV7-2 and TRBJ2-7; tentative D call: TRBD1 (6 bases). The CDR3 extends over 16 amino acids. Per the germline V gene, CDR1 is SGHTA and CDR2 is FQGNSA. The germline V and J ends were trimmed by 1 base and 2 bases, with 15 bases remaining between them. CDR3 nucleotide sequence: TGTGCCAGCAGCTTAGGCAGGGACATACTAGCCTACGAGCAGTACTTC. This encodes CASSLGRDILAYEQYF.